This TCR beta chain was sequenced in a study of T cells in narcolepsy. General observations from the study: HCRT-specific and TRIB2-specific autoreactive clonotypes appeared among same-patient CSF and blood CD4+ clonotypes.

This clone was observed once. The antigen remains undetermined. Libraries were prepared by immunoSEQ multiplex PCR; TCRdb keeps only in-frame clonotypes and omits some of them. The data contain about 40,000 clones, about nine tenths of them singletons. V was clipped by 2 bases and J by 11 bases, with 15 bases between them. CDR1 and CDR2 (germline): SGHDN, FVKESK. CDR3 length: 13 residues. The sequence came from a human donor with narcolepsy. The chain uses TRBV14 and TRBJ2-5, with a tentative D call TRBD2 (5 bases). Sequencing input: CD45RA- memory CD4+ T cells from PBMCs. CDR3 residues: CASSQLGLGEQYF. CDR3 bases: TGTGCCAGCAGCCAACTAGGCCTCGGGGAGCAGTACTTC.